These T cell receptor beta chains were read from a single sample in a study of beta chain features in type 1 diabetes. Some clones are missing from TCRdb's copy, which holds only in-frame ones; the method was immunoSEQ multiplex PCR. The sample includes 300,000 to 450,000 clones, over 10% of them seen just once. What was sequenced was naive CD4+ T cells from blood. The source of these receptors is a man aged 18 to 30 in good health. Both conserved end residues are part of each CDR3. A D gene is named only where the DNA matches it firmly. Only part of the rows carry a size: once, few, many, or a class if the clone is expanded.

clone_size j_call v_call d_call cdr3_aa cdr3_nt
- TRBJ1-1 TRBV5-6 - CASSSGVSFMNTEAFF TGTGCCAGCAGCTCGGGTGTAAGTTTTATGAACACTGAAGCTTTCTTT
few TRBJ2-5 TRBV2 - CASVGGGGSQETQYF TGTGCCAGCGTTGGGGGCGGGGGATCCCAAGAGACCCAGTACTTC
- TRBJ1-5 TRBV27 TRBD1 CASRPGQTNQPQHF TGTGCCAGCAGACCGGGACAGACCAATCAGCCCCAGCATTTT
many TRBJ2-5 TRBV14 - CASSQEFAETQYF TGTGCCAGCAGCCAAGAATTTGCGGAGACCCAGTACTTC
- TRBJ2-5 TRBV30 - CAWSGSRGGRETQYF TGTGCCTGGAGTGGTTCCCGGGGAGGTCGAGAGACCCAGTACTTC
many TRBJ1-5 TRBV23-1 TRBD1 CASGNRGGQPQHF TGCGCCAGCGGGAACAGGGGTGGGCAGCCCCAGCATTTT
few TRBJ1-5 TRBV19 - CAGGRMGRQHF TGTGCCGGTGGGAGGATGGGGCGCCAGCATTTT
- TRBJ1-5 TRBV19 - CASSILSLDQPQHF TGTGCCAGTAGTATTCTTAGTTTGGATCAGCCCCAGCATTTT
- TRBJ1-1 TRBV29-1 - CSVGIGGNTEAFF TGCAGCGTCGGTATAGGGGGGAACACTGAAGCTTTCTTT
- TRBJ1-4 TRBV9 TRBD1 CASSRQGLNEKLFF TGTGCCAGCAGCCGACAGGGGCTGAATGAAAAACTGTTTTTT
few TRBJ2-6 TRBV28 TRBD1 CASNLQGNGANVLTF TGTGCCAGCAACCTACAGGGGAATGGGGCCAACGTCCTGACTTTC
few TRBJ2-1 TRBV28 - CASTSSSYNEQFF TGTGCCAGCACTTCCAGCTCCTACAATGAGCAGTTCTTC
- TRBJ2-7 TRBV7-8 TRBD1 CASSPGQETYEQYF TGTGCCAGCAGCCCCGGACAGGAGACCTACGAGCAGTACTTC
- TRBJ2-2 TRBV7-2 TRBD1 CASSPRQGIGGELFF TGTGCCAGCAGCCCACGACAGGGTATAGGCGGGGAGCTGTTTTTT
few TRBJ1-1 TRBV7-6 - CASSLNTGRDTEAFF TGTGCCAGCAGCTTAAATACAGGGAGGGACACTGAAGCTTTCTTT
- TRBJ2-1 TRBV20-1 - CSASEGEQFF TGCAGTGCTAGCGAGGGTGAGCAGTTCTTC
few TRBJ2-5 TRBV9 - CASSPRDTWGETQYF TGTGCCAGCAGCCCCCGGGACACCTGGGGAGAGACCCAGTACTTC
few TRBJ1-5 TRBV25-1 - CASSGNSNQPQHF TGTGCCAGCAGTGGTAATAGCAATCAGCCCCAGCATTTT
- TRBJ1-1 TRBV7-3 - CASSPHRETEAFF TGTGCCAGCAGCCCCCACAGGGAGACTGAAGCTTTCTTT
- TRBJ2-5 TRBV4-1 TRBD1 CASSQVTGARGTQYF TGCGCCAGCAGCCAAGTGACAGGGGCCCGGGGGACCCAGTACTTC
few TRBJ1-5 TRBV6-4 - CASSRQVNQPQHF TGTGCCAGCAGTAGACAGGTCAATCAGCCCCAGCATTTT
- TRBJ2-3 TRBV7-3 - CASSLNPPAASTDTQYF TGTGCCAGCAGCTTAAACCCTCCCGCGGCGAGCACAGATACGCAGTATTTT
- TRBJ2-7 TRBV7-9 TRBD1 CASSMTTYRDREYF TGTGCCAGCAGCATGACTACCTACCGGGACAGGGAGTACTTC
few TRBJ2-7 TRBV30 TRBD2 CAWSQEASGAYEQYF TGTGCCTGGAGTCAGGAGGCTAGCGGAGCCTACGAGCAGTACTTC
few TRBJ2-5 TRBV4-2 TRBD2 CASSPGTSGDLQETQYF TGTGCCAGCAGCCCAGGGACTAGCGGGGACCTTCAAGAGACCCAGTACTTC
few TRBJ2-7 TRBV7-9 - CASSGLYEQYF TGTGCCAGCAGCGGCCTCTACGAGCAGTACTTC
- TRBJ1-5 TRBV7-3 - CASSITRGQPQHF TGTGCCAGCAGCATAACCAGGGGTCAGCCCCAGCATTTT
- TRBJ1-2 TRBV4-3 - CASSQEGLNYGYTF TGCGCCAGCAGCCAAGAGGGACTTAACTATGGCTACACCTTC
- TRBJ1-6 TRBV6-1 TRBD1 CASSEDGRGLSPLHF TGTGCCAGCAGTGAAGACGGCAGGGGGCTATCACCCCTCCACTTT
- TRBJ2-5 TRBV28 TRBD1 CASRRTGGWQETQYF TGTGCCAGCCGGCGGACAGGGGGCTGGCAAGAGACCCAGTACTTC
- TRBJ2-7 TRBV15 - CATSRPNYEQYF TGTGCCACCAGCAGACCCAACTACGAGCAGTACTTC
few TRBJ2-1 TRBV7-2 - CASSLPGTREYNEQFF TGTGCCAGCAGCTTGCCTGGGACTCGGGAATACAATGAGCAGTTCTTC
few TRBJ2-7 TRBV28 TRBD2 CASKESGSSYEQYF TGTGCCAGCAAAGAAAGCGGGAGCTCCTACGAGCAGTACTTC
few TRBJ2-7 TRBV30 - CAWQALPYEQYF TGTGCCTGGCAGGCCCTTCCCTACGAGCAGTACTTC
- TRBJ2-7 TRBV18 TRBD2 CASSPPFWGGDEQYF TGTGCCAGCTCACCCCCATTTTGGGGGGGAGACGAGCAGTACTTC
- TRBJ1-5 TRBV7-9 - CASSPNRDQPQHF TGTGCCAGCAGTCCCAACAGGGACCAGCCCCAGCATTTT
- TRBJ2-4 TRBV7-2 - CASSLGGRWVGNIQYF TGTGCCAGCAGCTTAGGGGGGAGGTGGGTTGGAAACATTCAGTACTTC
- TRBJ1-1 TRBV5-1 TRBD1 CASSSPDRVATEAFF TGCGCCAGCAGCTCTCCGGACAGGGTGGCCACTGAAGCTTTCTTT
few TRBJ2-7 TRBV19 - CASSTGAEQYF TGTGCCAGTAGCACGGGAGCCGAGCAGTACTTC
few TRBJ1-4 TRBV18 - CASSLGHGEKLFF TGTGCCAGCTCACTGGGCCATGGTGAAAAACTGTTTTTT
- TRBJ2-2 TRBV18 TRBD1 CASSPARTGSNTGELFF TGTGCCAGCTCACCTGCGAGGACAGGGTCGAACACCGGGGAGCTGTTTTTT
few TRBJ1-5 TRBV6-5 TRBD1 CASSPDRDNQPQHF TGTGCCAGCAGTCCTGACAGGGACAATCAGCCCCAGCATTTT
few TRBJ2-3 TRBV15 TRBD1 CATSRGQGRFSDTQYF TGTGCCACCAGCAGAGGACAGGGACGGTTTTCAGATACGCAGTATTTT
- TRBJ2-4 TRBV5-1 TRBD2 CASSLASGGEDIQYF TGCGCCAGCAGCTTGGCCTCGGGGGGAGAGGACATTCAGTACTTC